What follows are 18 T cell receptor beta chains derived from one specimen sequenced in a study of cytomegalovirus exposure and HLA in healthy donors. 13 Jbeta primers and 60 Vbeta primers were used for the PCR. Clones were read by immunoSEQ multiplex PCR, and TCRdb kept only the in-frame ones, dropping some. The top ten hold roughly 3% of the sample, which has approximately 130,000 clones, about 73% seen once. The sequenced sample was PBMCs. The receptors come from a human donor in good health.

V is TRBV30 and J is TRBJ2-2, with TRBD2 as a possible D gene (6 bases). The CDR3 extends over 15 amino acids. V lost 0 bases to trimming and J lost 6 bases, with 14 bases between them. CDR1 and CDR2 (germline): GTSNPN, SVGIG (reference sequence). The CDR3 reads CAWSVLGRGAGELFF. In nucleotides, the CDR3 is TGTGCCTGGAGTGTACTCGGGAGAGGGGCCGGGGAGCTGTTTTTT.

The count of this clone is one. The rearrangement uses TRBV29-1 and TRBJ1-5, with 7 bases aligning to TRBD1. Trimming cost V 5 bases and J 0 bases; bases outside gene matches: 1. Looked up from germline, CDR1 is SQVTM and CDR2 is ANQGSEA. CDR3 length: 13 amino acids. CDR3 coding DNA: TGCAGCGTTCAGGGGGATAGCAATCAGCCCCAGCATTTT. This codes for CSVQGDSNQPQHF.

This clone was seen just once. V and J are TRBV29-1 and TRBJ1-1, with 7 positions matching TRBD1. The CDR3 covers 13 residues. Germline V lookup: CDR1 SQVTM, CDR2 ANQGSEA. Trimming at V came to 7 bases and at J to 4 bases, leaving 9 bases not matched to a gene. The CDR3 coding sequence is TGCAGCGCCCACAGGGGAAGGGGCACTGAAGCTTTCTTT. It encodes CSAHRGRGTEAFF.

This clone was seen a handful of times. The rearrangement links TRBV4-2 to TRBJ2-5; D might be TRBD2 (7 bases). Germline assignment: CDR1 LGHNA and CDR2 YNFKEQ. The CDR3 sequence is 16 residues long. V was pared by 4 bases and J by 1 base, with 16 bases between. The CDR3 DNA reads TGTGCCAGCAGCCGATTAGGGGGGGTTCTCCAAGAGACCCAGTACTTC. Translated: CASSRLGGVLQETQYF.

This clone has only a few counts. V gene TRBV6-5 combines with J gene TRBJ1-1; a weak D match, TRBD1 (5 bases). Germline V gives CDR1 MNHEY, CDR2 SVGAGI. Trimming pared 6 bases from V and 5 bases from J, leaving 19 bases between. The CDR3 extends over 15 amino acids. CDR3 sequence reads: CASRRRTAGGTEAFF. The CDR3, as DNA: TGTGCCAGCAGACGACGAACAGCGGGGGGGACTGAAGCTTTCTTT.

This chain joins TRBV30 and TRBJ2-3, with 9 bases aligning to TRBD2. The CDR3 contains 18 residues. J gave up 1 base and V 1 base, and 12 bases lay outside the gene matches. From germline, CDR1 is GTSNPN and CDR2 SVGIG (reference sequence). CDR3 DNA sequence: TGTGCCTGGAGTGGTTCATCAACTCGGACTAGCGGCACAGATACGCAGTATTTT. Translating it yields CAWSGSSTRTSGTDTQYF.

The chain couples TRBV2 to TRBJ2-2; D is perhaps TRBD2 (6 bases). V gave up 6 bases and J gave up 3 bases, with 17 bases separating them. Per germline, CDR1 SNHLY and CDR2 FYNNEI. CDR3 length: 16 amino acids. The CDR3 reads CASSVGGSLYTGELFF. DNA for the CDR3: TGTGCCAGCAGCGTTGGGGGGAGTTTGTACACCGGGGAGCTGTTTTTT.

This chain uses TRBV18 with TRBJ1-2; possibly TRBD1 for D (5 bases). This CDR3 region has 12 residues. Trimming pared 6 bases from V and 1 base from J, leaving 6 bases between. CDR1 is KGHSH, CDR2 LQKENI, per germline. The CDR3 region is CASSTDNYGYTF. The CDR3 DNA follows: TGTGCCAGCTCGACAGATAACTATGGCTACACCTTC. The whole variable domain, remainder taken from reference TRBV18 and TRBJ1-2, is NAGVMQNPRHLVRRRGQEARLRCSPMKGHSHVYWYRQLPEEGLKFMVYLQKENIIDESGMPKERFSAEFPKEGPSILRIQQVVRGDSAAYFCASSTDNYGYTFGSGTRLTVV.

The chain has TRBV5-4 and TRBJ2-7; 8 positions agree with TRBD1. The CDR3 length is 15 residues. The V and J ends lost 3 bases and 5 bases, in that order; junction bases with no gene match: 10. Germline V CDR1 and CDR2: SGHNT, YYREEE (reference sequence). This CDR3 is CASSSRDRKNDEQYF. The CDR3 coding sequence is TGTGCCAGCAGCTCCCGGGACAGGAAAAATGACGAGCAGTACTTC.

This clone was detected only a few times. The junction shows a germline mismatch at one end, possibly a read error. The chain carries TRBV7-7 and TRBJ2-3; the match to TRBD2 covers 7 bases. The CDR3 is 15 residues long. Germline CDR1 SSHAT, CDR2 FNYEAQ (reference sequence). Written as DNA, the CDR3 is TGTGCTAGCAGCTTAGTGGCGGGGGGCACAGATACGCAGTATTTT. This sequence encodes CASSLVAGGTDTQYF.

This clone has a handful of counts. This chain uses TRBV5-1 with TRBJ2-5; tentative D call: TRBD1 (7 bases). Looked up from germline, CDR1 is SGHRS and CDR2 is YFSETQ. V was clipped by 0 bases and J by 2 bases, with 14 bases between them. The CDR3 has 16 residues. CDR3 DNA: TGCGCCAGCAGCTTGGTTGGAGGGGGCACACAAGAGACCCAGTACTTC. This translates into CASSLVGGGTQETQYF.

The rearrangement links TRBV10-3 to TRBJ2-2, with TRBD1 matching 11 bases. Per the germline V gene, CDR1 is ENHRY and CDR2 is SYGVKD. V lost 7 bases and J lost 4; bases outside the gene matches: 8. The CDR3 is 16 residues long. CDR3 coding DNA: TGTGCCATCAAGGGTACGGGACAGGGGGGCACCGGGGAGCTGTTTTTT. It encodes CAIKGTGQGGTGELFF.

V is TRBV9 and J is TRBJ2-1, with 11 nucleotides matching TRBD2. Germline V gives CDR1 SGDLS, CDR2 YYNGEE. V shed 3 bases and J 4 bases; nucleotides not matched to a gene: 3. The CDR3 is made up of 15 amino acids. The DNA for the CDR3 is TGTGCCAGCAGCGCCAGACTAGCGGGATACAATGAGCAGTTCTTC. Protein product: CASSARLAGYNEQFF.

The V gene is TRBV5-6, the J gene TRBJ1-2, with 9 bases fitting TRBD1. V was clipped by 5 bases and J by 0 bases; unmatched bases: 5. The CDR3 has 15 amino acids. Per germline, CDR1 SGHDT and CDR2 YYEEEE. The DNA of the CDR3 is TGTGCCAGCAGTGTGGACAGGGGAGCTAACTATGGCTACACCTTC. This gives the protein CASSVDRGANYGYTF.

This chain joins TRBV7-2 and TRBJ2-1; 10 nucleotides agree with TRBD1. Unmatched junction bases numbered 7, after V lost 5 bases and J lost 9 bases. Germline V gene sequence: CDR1 SGHTA, CDR2 FQGNSA. The CDR3 is 14 residues long. CDR3 loop: CASSADRGQGEQFF. Here the CDR3 DNA reads TGTGCCAGCAGCGCAGACAGGGGGCAGGGTGAGCAGTTCTTC.

This chain links TRBV5-1 with TRBJ2-3, with 14 bases fitting TRBD2. CDR3 length: 19 residues. Trimming at V came to 0 bases and at J to 5 bases, leaving 11 bases not matched to a gene. Germline assignment: CDR1 SGHRS and CDR2 YFSETQ. CDR3 DNA: TGCGCCAGCAGCTTGGCTCGACTAGCGGGAGGGCCTGGGGGAGATACGCAGTATTTT. Translating it yields CASSLARLAGGPGGDTQYF.

The rearrangement uses TRBV18 and TRBJ2-7; 9 nucleotides agree with TRBD1. This CDR3 is 15 amino acids long. Looked up from germline, CDR1 is KGHSH and CDR2 is LQKENI. The trim removed 3 bases at V and 5 bases at J, leaving 8 bases unmatched. The CDR3 protein is CASSPVGTGNNEQYF. The CDR3 region has the DNA TGTGCCAGCTCACCGGTTGGGACAGGGAACAACGAGCAGTACTTC.

There are a few counts of this clone. The chain combines TRBV28 with TRBJ2-1, with a weak D call TRBD2 (5 bases). The germline V and J ends were trimmed by 8 bases and 9 bases, with 11 bases remaining between them. This CDR3 has 11 residues. CDR1 is MDHEN, CDR2 SYDVKM, per germline. The chain's CDR3 is CASGLVFEQFF. CDR3 coding DNA: TGTGCCAGCGGACTTGTCTTTGAGCAGTTCTTC.